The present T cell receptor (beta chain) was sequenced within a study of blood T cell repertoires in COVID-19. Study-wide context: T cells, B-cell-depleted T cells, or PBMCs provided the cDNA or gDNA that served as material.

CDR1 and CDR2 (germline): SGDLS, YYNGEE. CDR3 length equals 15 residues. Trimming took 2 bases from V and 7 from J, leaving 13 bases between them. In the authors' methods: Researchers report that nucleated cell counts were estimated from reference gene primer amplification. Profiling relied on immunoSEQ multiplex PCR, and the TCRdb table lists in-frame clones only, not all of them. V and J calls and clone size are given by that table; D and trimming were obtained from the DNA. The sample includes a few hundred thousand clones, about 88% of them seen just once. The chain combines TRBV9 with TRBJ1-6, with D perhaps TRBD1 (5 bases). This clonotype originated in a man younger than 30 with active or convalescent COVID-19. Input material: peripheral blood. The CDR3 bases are TGTGCCAGCAGCGTGGCGACAGTAGGGAATTCACCCCTCCACTTT. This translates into CASSVATVGNSPLHF. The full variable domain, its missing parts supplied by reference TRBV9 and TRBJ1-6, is DSGVTQTPKHLITATGQRVTLRCSPRSGDLSVYWYQQSLDQGLQFLIQYYNGEERAKGNILERFSAQQFPDLHSELNLSSLELGDSALYFCASSVATVGNSPLHFGNGTRLTVT.